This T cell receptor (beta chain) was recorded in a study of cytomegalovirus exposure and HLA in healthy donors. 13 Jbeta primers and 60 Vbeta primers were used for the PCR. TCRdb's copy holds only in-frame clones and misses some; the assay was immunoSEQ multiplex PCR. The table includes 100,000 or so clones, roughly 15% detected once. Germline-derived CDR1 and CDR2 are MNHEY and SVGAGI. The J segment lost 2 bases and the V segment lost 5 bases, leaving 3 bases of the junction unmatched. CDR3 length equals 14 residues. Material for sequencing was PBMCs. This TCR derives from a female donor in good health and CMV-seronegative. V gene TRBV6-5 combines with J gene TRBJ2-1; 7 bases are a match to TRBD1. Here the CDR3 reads CASSQGGAYNEQFF. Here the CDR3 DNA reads TGTGCCAGCAGTCAAGGGGGCGCCTACAATGAGCAGTTCTTC.